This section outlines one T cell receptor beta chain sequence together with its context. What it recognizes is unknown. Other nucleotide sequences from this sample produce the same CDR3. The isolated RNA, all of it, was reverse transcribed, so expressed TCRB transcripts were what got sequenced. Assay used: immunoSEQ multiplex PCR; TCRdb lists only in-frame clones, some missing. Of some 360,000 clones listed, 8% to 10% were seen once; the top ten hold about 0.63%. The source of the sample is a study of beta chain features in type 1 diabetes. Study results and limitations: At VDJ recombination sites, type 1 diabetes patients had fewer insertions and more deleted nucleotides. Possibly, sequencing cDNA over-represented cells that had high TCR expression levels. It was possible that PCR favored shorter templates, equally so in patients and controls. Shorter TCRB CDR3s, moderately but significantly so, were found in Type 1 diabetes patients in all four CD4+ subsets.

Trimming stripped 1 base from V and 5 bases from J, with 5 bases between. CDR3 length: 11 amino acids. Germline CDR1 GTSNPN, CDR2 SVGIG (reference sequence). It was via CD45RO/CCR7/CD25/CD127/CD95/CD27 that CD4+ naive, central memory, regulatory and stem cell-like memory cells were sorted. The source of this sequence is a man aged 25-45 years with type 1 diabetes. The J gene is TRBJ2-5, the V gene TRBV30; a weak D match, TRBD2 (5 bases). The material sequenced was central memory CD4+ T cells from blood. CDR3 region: CAWSAGETQYF. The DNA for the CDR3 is TGTGCCTGGAGTGCGGGGGAGACCCAGTACTTC.